Included here is one T cell receptor (beta chain) sequence, with context. This clonotype occurred many times. Its specific antigen is unknown. No much larger clone exists at a distance of one base, and base qualities are not known. This entry belongs to a study of early T cells in non-severe SARS-CoV-2 infection (dated by TCRdb to 2020 to 2022). General notes on the study: Because TCR sequencing was done on bulk RNA from unsorted whole blood, the alpha and beta chains could not be paired.

The germline V gene encodes CDR1 GTSNPN and CDR2 SVGIG (reference sequence). The V end loses 2 bases and the J end loses 7 bases, and a stretch of 14 bases separates them. The CDR3 holds 14 amino acids from the cysteine to the phenylalanine. Only the CDR3 DNA is retained, 42 bases long and in frame from the first base. Libraries were prepared through 5' RACE. Sequencer: NextSeq 500. To correct for sequencing error and PCR bias, the TCR library protocol tagged individual cDNA molecules with unique molecular identifiers. Sequencing covered both TCR alpha and beta chains, and within each sample the abundances of alpha and beta sequences were tightly co-correlated. Regarding the original processing steps: Decombinator V4 was used to annotate the V gene, J gene and CDR3 of the TCR sequences. TCRs were defined as expanded if a significant change between any two time points was detected under a Poisson model with p below 0.0001. TCR abundances were normalised to the total number of TCRs sequenced per sample and expressed as counts per million. TRAV1-2 paired with TRAJ12, TRAJ20 or TRAJ33 defined MAIT TCRs, while TRAV10 paired with TRAJ18 defined iNKT TCRs. VDJdb, accessed 1 November 2021, was searched for CMV, EBV and SARS-CoV-2 annotated TCRs, with TCRs annotated for multiple antigens excluded. Through fastp at Q25 and MiXCR, TCRdb rebuilt clones from the public reads, retaining in-frame beta chains. Entries are consolidated by CDR3 protein sequence, retaining the most common genes and DNA. The V and J calls reflect TCRdb's pipeline rather than the authors' work. The sample records 25,000 to 30,000 distinct CDR3 sequences, around 5.2% of which are singletons. The ten largest clones represent over 2.5% of the sample.

The study was a case-control design nested within a healthcare worker cohort in London, UK, with weekly nasopharyngeal swab PCR tests and blood sampling. Between 23 and 31 March 2020, the week of the UK lockdown, healthcare workers were enrolled and then followed up weekly for as long as 16 weeks. Study-wide conclusions, independent of this receptor: VDJdb matching was skewed toward anti-spike CD8 responses and likely underestimated virus-specific expansions, missing private and CD4 specificities.

The origin of this receptor is an adult who was a healthcare worker with PCR-confirmed SARS-CoV-2 infection or an uninfected control (not recorded which). The chain uses TRBV30 and TRBJ2-2, and TRBD1 may be the D gene, going by 6 matching bases. Sequenced material: whole blood. The DNA sequence follows: TGTGCCTGGAGTATACTACAGGGCTACGGGGAGCTGTTTTTT. This is translated as CAWSILQGYGELFF.